Here is one T cell receptor beta chain with its context. What it binds is not known. Repertoires were generated with immunoSEQ multiplex PCR, while TCRdb's copy carries only in-frame clones and drops some. The sample holds roughly 23,000 clones, about 90% seen once. The data were obtained in a study of T cell repertoires and Cas9 in healthy adults. Whole-study context: SpCas9-reactive CD4 and CD8 T cells were characterized for potency, cytotoxicity and lineage.

Whole-study findings and limits: SpCas9-reactive effector T cells were reportedly restrained in vitro by SpCas9-reactive regulatory T cells.

This CDR3 comprises 12 residues. The germline V gene has CDR1 SGHAT and CDR2 FQNNGV. The V end lost 5 bases, the J end lost 8 bases, and 12 bases lay between the germline ends. The clonotype comes from a human donor in good health. The chain uses TRBV11-2 and TRBJ1-2; D is undetermined. Sequencing was carried out using CD4+ effector T cells (CD127+, CD25-, CD137-, CD154-) from PBMCs; culture status not recorded. CDR3 in DNA: TGTGCCAGCAGCAGGCAGAGGAGCGGCTACACCTTC. Translating gives CASSRQRSGYTF.